The rows below give T cell receptor beta chains drawn from one sample of a study of tumour-infiltrating T cells in Burkitt lymphoma. TCRdb's copy holds only in-frame clones and misses some; the assay was immunoSEQ multiplex PCR. The top ten clones hold about 2.3% of a sample with about 4,900 clones, roughly a tenth of them seen once. Sequencing used tumor tissue. These receptors came from a human donor with diffuse large B-cell lymphoma. Each CDR3 is given with its conserved first and last residue. The order of the fields is J gene, clone size, D gene, V gene, CDR3 protein, CDR3 DNA. A D gene is named only where the DNA matches it firmly. The size field is filled for only some rows; it gives once, few, many or a size class.

>TRBJ2-7|few|TRBD1|TRBV6-5
CASRRRDRGDYEQCF
TGTGCCAGCAGACGCCGGGACAGGGGGGACTACGAGCAGTGCTTC
>TRBJ1-2|.|.|TRBV27
CASSRTRDLSGYTF
TGTGCCAGCAGCCGCACGAGGGACTTGAGTGGCTACACCTTC
>TRBJ1-4|.|.|TRBV4-1
CASSQVSQGGEKLFF
TGCGCCAGCAGCCAAGTTTCACAGGGAGGAGAAAAACTGTTTTTT
>TRBJ2-1|.|TRBD2|TRBV18
CASSILAGAHNEQFF
TGTGCCAGCTCAATCTTAGCGGGGGCACACAATGAGCAGTTCTTC
>TRBJ1-1|large|.|TRBV5-8
CASSLLQGARAFF
TGTGCCAGCAGCTTGCTCCAGGGAGCTAGAGCTTTCTTT
>TRBJ1-6|few|.|TRBV28
CASTEDRQLHF
TGTGCCAGCACGGAAGACAGGCAGCTCCACTTT
>TRBJ2-3|few|.|TRBV5-6
CASSLLLYTQYF
TGTGCCAGCAGCTTGTTACTTTATACGCAGTATTTT
>TRBJ2-5|.|.|TRBV7-7
CASSRAFNPQETQYF
TGTGCCAGCAGCCGAGCCTTTAACCCCCAAGAGACCCAGTACTTC
>TRBJ2-1|few|.|TRBV30
CAWSQGAYNEQFF
TGTGCCTGGAGCCAGGGAGCTTACAATGAGCAGTTCTTC
>TRBJ2-1|.|.|TRBV7-6
CASSSRFSLGKFF
TGTGCCAGCAGCTCCCGATTTAGCCTTGGAAAATTCTTC
>TRBJ1-1|few|.|TRBV18
CASSPRWTEAFF
TGTGCCAGCTCACCCCGGTGGACTGAAGCTTTCTTT
>TRBJ2-3|few|TRBD1|TRBV10-3
CAINELYDRGADTQYF
TGTGCCATCAATGAGTTATACGACAGGGGCGCAGATACGCAGTATTTT
>TRBJ2-7|.|TRBD1|TRBV5-1
CASSLMGQGYEQYF
TGCGCCAGCAGCTTGATGGGACAGGGGTACGAGCAGTACTTC
>TRBJ1-2|.|TRBD1|TRBV14
CASSRDRVTGYTF
TGTGCCAGCAGCCGCGACAGGGTTACGGGCTACACCTTC